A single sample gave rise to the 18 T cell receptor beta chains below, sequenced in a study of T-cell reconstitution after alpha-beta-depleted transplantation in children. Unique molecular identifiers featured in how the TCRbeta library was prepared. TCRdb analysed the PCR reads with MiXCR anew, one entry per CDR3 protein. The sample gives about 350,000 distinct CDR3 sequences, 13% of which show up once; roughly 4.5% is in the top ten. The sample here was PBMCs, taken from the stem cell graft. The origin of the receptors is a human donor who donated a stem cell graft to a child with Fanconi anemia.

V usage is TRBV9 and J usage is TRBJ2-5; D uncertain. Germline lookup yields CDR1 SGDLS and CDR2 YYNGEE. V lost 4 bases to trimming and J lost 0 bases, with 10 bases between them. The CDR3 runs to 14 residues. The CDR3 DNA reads TGTGCCAGCAGCTCAACCCCGTACCAAGAGACCCAGTACTTC. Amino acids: CASSSTPYQETQYF.

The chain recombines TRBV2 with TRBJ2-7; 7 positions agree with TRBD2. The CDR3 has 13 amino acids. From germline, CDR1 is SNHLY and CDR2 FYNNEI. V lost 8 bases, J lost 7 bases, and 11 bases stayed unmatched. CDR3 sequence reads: CASLREGDVEQYF. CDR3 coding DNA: TGTGCCAGCCTTAGGGAGGGAGATGTTGAGCAGTACTTC.

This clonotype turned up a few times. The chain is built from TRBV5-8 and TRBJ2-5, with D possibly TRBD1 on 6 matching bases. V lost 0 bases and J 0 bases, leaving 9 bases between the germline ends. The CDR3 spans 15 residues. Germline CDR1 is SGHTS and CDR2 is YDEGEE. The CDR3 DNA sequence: TGTGCCAGCAGCTTGGGACAGGCCAACCAAGAGACCCAGTACTTC. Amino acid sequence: CASSLGQANQETQYF.

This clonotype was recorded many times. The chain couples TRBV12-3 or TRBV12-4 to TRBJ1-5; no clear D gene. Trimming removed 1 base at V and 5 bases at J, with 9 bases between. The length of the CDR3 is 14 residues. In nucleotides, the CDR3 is TGTGCCAGCAGTTTAGAGTTTGGGGATCAGCCCCAGCATTTT. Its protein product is CASSLEFGDQPQHF.

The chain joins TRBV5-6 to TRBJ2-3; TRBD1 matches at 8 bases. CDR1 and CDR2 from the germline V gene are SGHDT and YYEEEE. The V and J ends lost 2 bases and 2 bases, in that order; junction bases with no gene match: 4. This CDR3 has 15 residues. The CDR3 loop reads CASSFGTGHTDTQYF. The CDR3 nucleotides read TGTGCCAGCAGCTTTGGGACAGGCCACACAGATACGCAGTATTTT.

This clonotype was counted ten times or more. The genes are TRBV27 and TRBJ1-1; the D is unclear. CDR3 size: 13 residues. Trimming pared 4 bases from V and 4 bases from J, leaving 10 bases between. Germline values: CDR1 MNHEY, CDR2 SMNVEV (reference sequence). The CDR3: CASSSRFATEAFF. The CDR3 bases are TGTGCCAGCAGTTCCCGTTTCGCCACTGAAGCTTTCTTT.

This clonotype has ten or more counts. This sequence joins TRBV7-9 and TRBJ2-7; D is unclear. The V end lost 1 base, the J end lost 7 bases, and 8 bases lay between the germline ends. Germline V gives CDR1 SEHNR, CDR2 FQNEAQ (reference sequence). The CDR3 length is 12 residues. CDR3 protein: CASSLVLYEQYF. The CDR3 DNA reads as TGTGCCAGCAGCTTAGTCCTCTATGAGCAGTACTTC.

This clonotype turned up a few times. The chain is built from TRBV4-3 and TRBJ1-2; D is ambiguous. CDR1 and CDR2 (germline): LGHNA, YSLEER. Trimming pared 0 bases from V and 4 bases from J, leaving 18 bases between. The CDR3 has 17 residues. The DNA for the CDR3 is TGCGCCAGCAGCCAAGATCTCCTGAGCACTTCCCTCTATGGCTACACCTTC. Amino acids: CASSQDLLSTSLYGYTF.

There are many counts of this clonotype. As DNA, the CDR3 is TGTGCCAGCAGTTACTCCAGCGGGGGCTCCACCGGGGAGCTGTTTTTT. It yields the protein CASSYSSGGSTGELFF. This chain uses TRBV6-2 or TRBV6-3 with TRBJ2-2; TRBD2 agrees at 8 bases. The CDR3 is made up of 16 amino acids. Trimming removed 0 bases from V and 4 bases from J; junction bases left unmatched: 4. The germline gives CDR1 MNHEY, CDR2 SVGEGT.

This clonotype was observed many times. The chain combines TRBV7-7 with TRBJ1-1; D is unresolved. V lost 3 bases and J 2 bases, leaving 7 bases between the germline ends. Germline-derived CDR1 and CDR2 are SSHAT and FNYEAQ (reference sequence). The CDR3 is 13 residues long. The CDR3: CASSFDANTEAFF. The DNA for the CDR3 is TGTGCCAGCAGCTTCGATGCTAACACTGAAGCTTTCTTT.

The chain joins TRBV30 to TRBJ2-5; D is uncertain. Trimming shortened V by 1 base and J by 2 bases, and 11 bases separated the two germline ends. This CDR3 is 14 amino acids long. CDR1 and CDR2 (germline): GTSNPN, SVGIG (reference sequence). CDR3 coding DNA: TGTGCCTGGAGTGCGGGCAGCCCTCAAGAGACCCAGTACTTC. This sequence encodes CAWSAGSPQETQYF.

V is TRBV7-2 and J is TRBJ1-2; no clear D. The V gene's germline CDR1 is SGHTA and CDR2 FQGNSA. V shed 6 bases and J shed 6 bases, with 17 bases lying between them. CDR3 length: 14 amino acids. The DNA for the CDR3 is TGTGCCAGCAGTTTAAACCAGAAAGTAGATGGCTACACCTTC. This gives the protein CASSLNQKVDGYTF.

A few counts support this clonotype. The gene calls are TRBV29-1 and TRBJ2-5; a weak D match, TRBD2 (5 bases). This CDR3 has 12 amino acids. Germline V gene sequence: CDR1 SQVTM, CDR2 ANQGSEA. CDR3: CTTGNTQETQYF. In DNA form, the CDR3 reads TGCACCACGGGGAATACCCAAGAGACCCAGTACTTC.

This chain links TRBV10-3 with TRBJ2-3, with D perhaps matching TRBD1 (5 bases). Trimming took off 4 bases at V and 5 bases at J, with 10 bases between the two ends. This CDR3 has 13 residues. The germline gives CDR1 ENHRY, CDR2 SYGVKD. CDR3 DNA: TGTGCCATCAGTGCGCAGGGTCAAGATACGCAGTATTTT. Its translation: CAISAQGQDTQYF.

The CDR3 DNA reads TGTGCCAGCTCACCAACGGACCCAAAAAACATTCAGTACTTC. Amino acid sequence: CASSPTDPKNIQYF. V gene TRBV18 combines with J gene TRBJ2-4, with no clear D. Germline values: CDR1 KGHSH, CDR2 LQKENI. The CDR3 covers 14 residues. V lost 2 bases and J lost 4, with 9 bases in between.

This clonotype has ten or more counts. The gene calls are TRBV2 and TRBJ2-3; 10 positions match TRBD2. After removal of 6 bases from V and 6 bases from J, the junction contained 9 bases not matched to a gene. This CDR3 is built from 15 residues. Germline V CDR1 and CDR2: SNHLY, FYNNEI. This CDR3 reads CASRGNSGGADTQYF. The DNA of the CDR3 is TGTGCCAGCAGGGGAAACAGCGGGGGGGCCGATACGCAGTATTTT.

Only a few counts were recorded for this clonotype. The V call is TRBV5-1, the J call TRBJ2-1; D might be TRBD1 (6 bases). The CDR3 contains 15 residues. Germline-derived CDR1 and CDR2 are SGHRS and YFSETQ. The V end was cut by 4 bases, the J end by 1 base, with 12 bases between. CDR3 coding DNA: TGCGCCAGCAGCCCCCGACAGGAATCCTACAATGAGCAGTTCTTC. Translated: CASSPRQESYNEQFF.

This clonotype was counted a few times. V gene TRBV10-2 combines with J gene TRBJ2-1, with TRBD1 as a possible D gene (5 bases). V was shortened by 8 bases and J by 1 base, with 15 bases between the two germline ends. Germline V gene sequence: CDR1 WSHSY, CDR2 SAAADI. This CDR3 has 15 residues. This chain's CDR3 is CASEPGMGSYNEQFF. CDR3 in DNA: TGCGCCAGCGAACCAGGGATGGGATCCTACAATGAGCAGTTCTTC.